The rows below give T cell receptor beta chains drawn from one sample of a study of T cell clonotyping in hematopoietic cell transplantation. This table comes from immunoSEQ multiplex PCR, and its TCRdb copy is limited to in-frame clones, with some not included. The sample shows some 40,000 clones, 95% of them seen only once. Sequenced material: peripheral blood mononuclear cells. The receptors derive from a man younger than 45 in good health. Some clones in this sample may be carry-over from other donors' samples. Each CDR3 is given with its conserved first and last residue. The D gene is left open where the match is weak. Expanded clones get a size class; other rows say once, few or many, or leave the size out.

cdr3_nt | cdr3_aa | v_call | clone_size | j_call | d_call
TGCGCCAGCAGCTTCGGATTCGGGGCGGCTTACGAGCAGTACTTC | CASSFGFGAAYEQYF | TRBV5-1 | NA | TRBJ2-7 | NA
TGTGCCAGCAGTGGATACAGGGAGTTAATCTCCAGCACTGAAGCTTTCTTT | CASSGYRELISSTEAFF | TRBV6-1 | NA | TRBJ1-1 | NA
TGTGCCAGCAGCTTCGGGGACACCATATATTTT | CASSFGDTIYF | TRBV13 | NA | TRBJ1-3 | NA
TGTGCCAGCAGCCTAAGATCGGGGGGCTACACCTTC | CASSLRSGGYTF | TRBV9 | NA | TRBJ1-2 | NA
TGTGCCAGCAGCTTGGCCGGGCAGACCAAGTCTACGAGCAACCACTTC | CASSLAGQTKSTSNHF | TRBV5-6 | NA | TRBJ2-7 | NA
TGTGCCAGCAGCTTGGCCACAGATACGCAGTATTTT | CASSLATDTQYF | TRBV11-3 | NA | TRBJ2-3 | NA
TGCAGCGTTGAAGAGATGCGGGAGGGATTTTTCGCCGGGGAGCTGTTTTTT | CSVEEMREGFFAGELFF | TRBV29-1 | NA | TRBJ2-2 | TRBD2
TGTGCCAGCAGTTACTCGACAGGCCTCACCGGGGAGCTGTTTTTT | CASSYSTGLTGELFF | TRBV6-5 | NA | TRBJ2-2 | NA
TGCGCCAGCAGCCGTCGACTAGCGGGCTCGAACACCGGGGAGCTGTTTTTT | CASSRRLAGSNTGELFF | TRBV4-3 | NA | TRBJ2-2 | TRBD2
TGTGCCAGTAGTATCCCGGGGTACACTGAAGCTTTCTTT | CASSIPGYTEAFF | TRBV19 | NA | TRBJ1-1 | NA
TGTGCCAGCAGCGCCCAGGGGGCGTCAAGCACAGATACGCAGTATTTT | CASSAQGASSTDTQYF | TRBV6-4 | NA | TRBJ2-3 | TRBD1
TGCGCCAGCAGCTTGGGGCAGGGCCTGAACACCGGGGAGCTGTTTTTT | CASSLGQGLNTGELFF | TRBV5-1 | NA | TRBJ2-2 | NA
TGTGCCAGCAGCGTAGCTGAGGGAATGGGTGGCTACACCTTC | CASSVAEGMGGYTF | TRBV9 | NA | TRBJ1-2 | NA
TGTGCCAGTAGTTCAGGGGGTCATGAAGCTTTCTTT | CASSSGGHEAFF | TRBV19 | NA | TRBJ1-1 | TRBD1
TGTGCCAGCAGCTTCGGGACAGGGACCTACGAGCAGTACTTC | CASSFGTGTYEQYF | TRBV11-2 | NA | TRBJ2-7 | TRBD1
TGCGCCAGCACCCAGGGCGGGGGCGGGGAGCTGTTTTTT | CASTQGGGGELFF | TRBV4-1 | NA | TRBJ2-2 | TRBD2
TGCGCCAGCAGCCAAGATCGGCAGGGGGCGTACGGCTACACCTTC | CASSQDRQGAYGYTF | TRBV4-3 | NA | TRBJ1-2 | TRBD1
TGCGCCAGCAGCCAAGATGGGAGGGAAGGAGAGCAGTACTTC | CASSQDGREGEQYF | TRBV4-3 | NA | TRBJ2-7 | TRBD2
TGTGCCAGCAGTGCCCGTCTAGACAGAATAGCCAAAAACATTCAGTACTTC | CASSARLDRIAKNIQYF | TRBV27 | NA | TRBJ2-4 | NA
TGTGCCAGCGCCGGGACAGTGTCACAGCCCCAGCATTTT | CASAGTVSQPQHF | TRBV19 | once | TRBJ1-5 | TRBD1
TGTGCCAGCAGTGAAAAAACTAGCGGGGGGGCAACAGATACGCAGTATTTT | CASSEKTSGGATDTQYF | TRBV6-1 | once | TRBJ2-3 | TRBD2
TGTGCCAGCAGCCGTTGGACGGCGGGGGCCCTGGGGGAAAAACTGTTTTTT | CASSRWTAGALGEKLFF | TRBV11-2 | NA | TRBJ1-4 | NA